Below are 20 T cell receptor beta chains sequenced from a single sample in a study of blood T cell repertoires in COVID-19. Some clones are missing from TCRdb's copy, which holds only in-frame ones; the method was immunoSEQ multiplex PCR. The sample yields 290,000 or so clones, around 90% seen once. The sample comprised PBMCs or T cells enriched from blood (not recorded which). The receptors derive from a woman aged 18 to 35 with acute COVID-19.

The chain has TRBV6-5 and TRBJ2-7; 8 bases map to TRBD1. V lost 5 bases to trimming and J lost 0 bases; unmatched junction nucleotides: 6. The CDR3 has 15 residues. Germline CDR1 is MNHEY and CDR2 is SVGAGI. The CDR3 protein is CASSLQGASSYEQYF. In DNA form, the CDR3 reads TGTGCCAGCAGTCTTCAGGGGGCAAGCTCCTACGAGCAGTACTTC.

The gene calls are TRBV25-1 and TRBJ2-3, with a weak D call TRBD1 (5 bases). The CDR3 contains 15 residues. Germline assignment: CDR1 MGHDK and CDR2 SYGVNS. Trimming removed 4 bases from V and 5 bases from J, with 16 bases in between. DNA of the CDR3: TGTGCCAGCAGTGGTCCCAGCGTGGGGCTAGATACGCAGTATTTT. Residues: CASSGPSVGLDTQYF.

The CDR3 loop is CASSISVASTNEQFF. CDR3 DNA: TGTGCCAGTAGTATTAGTGTGGCTAGTACTAATGAGCAGTTCTTC. The J gene is TRBJ2-1, the V gene TRBV19; D remains unclear. This CDR3 is built from 15 residues. Deletions cut 3 bases from V and 7 bases from J, with 16 bases between. Germline CDR1 reads LNHDA; CDR2 reads SQIVND (reference sequence).

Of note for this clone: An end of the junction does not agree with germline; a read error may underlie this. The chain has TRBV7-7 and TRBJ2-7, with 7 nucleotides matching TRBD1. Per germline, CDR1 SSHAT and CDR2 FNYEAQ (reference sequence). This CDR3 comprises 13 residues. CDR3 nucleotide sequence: TGTGCTAGCAGCCGACAGGGTGCCTACGAGCAGTACTTC. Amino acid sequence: CASSRQGAYEQYF.

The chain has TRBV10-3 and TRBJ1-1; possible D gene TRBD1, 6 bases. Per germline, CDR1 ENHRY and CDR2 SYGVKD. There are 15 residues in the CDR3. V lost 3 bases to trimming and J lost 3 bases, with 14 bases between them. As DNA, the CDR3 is TGTGCCATCAGTGATGTTAACAGGGTGGACACTGAAGCTTTCTTT. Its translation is CAISDVNRVDTEAFF.

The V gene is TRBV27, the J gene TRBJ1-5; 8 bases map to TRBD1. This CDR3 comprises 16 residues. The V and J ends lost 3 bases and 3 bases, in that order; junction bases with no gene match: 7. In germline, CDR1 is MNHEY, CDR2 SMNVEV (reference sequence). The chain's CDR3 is CASSFLGQGNNQPQHF. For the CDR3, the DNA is TGTGCCAGCAGTTTTCTTGGACAGGGAAACAATCAGCCCCAGCATTTT.

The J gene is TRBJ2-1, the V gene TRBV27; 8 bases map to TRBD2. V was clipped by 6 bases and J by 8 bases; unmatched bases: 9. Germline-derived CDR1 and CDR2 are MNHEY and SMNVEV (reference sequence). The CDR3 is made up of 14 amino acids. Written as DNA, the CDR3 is TGTGCCAGCAGGAGAGCGGGAGTTGAGGATGAGCAGTTCTTC. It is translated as CASRRAGVEDEQFF.

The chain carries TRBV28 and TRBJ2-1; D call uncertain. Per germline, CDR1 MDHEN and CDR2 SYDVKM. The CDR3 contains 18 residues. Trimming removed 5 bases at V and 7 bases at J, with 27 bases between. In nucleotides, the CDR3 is TGTGCCAGCAGTCCGATGCTCGCGCTAGAGGAGTTTATAAATGAGCAGTTCTTC. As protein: CASSPMLALEEFINEQFF.

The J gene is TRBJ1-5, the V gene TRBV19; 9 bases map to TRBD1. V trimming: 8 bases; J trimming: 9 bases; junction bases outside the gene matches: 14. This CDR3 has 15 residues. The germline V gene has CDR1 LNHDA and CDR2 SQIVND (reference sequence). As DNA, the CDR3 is TGTGCCAGTCACAACCCGGGACAGGGATCACGGCCCCAGCATTTT. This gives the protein CASHNPGQGSRPQHF.

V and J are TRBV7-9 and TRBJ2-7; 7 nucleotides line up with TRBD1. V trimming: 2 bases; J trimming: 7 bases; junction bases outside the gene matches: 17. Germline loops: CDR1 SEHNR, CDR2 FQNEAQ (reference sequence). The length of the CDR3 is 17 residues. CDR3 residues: CASSLRVRGTLVGEQYF. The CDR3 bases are TGTGCCAGCAGCTTACGGGTCAGGGGGACCCTAGTTGGAGAGCAGTACTTC.

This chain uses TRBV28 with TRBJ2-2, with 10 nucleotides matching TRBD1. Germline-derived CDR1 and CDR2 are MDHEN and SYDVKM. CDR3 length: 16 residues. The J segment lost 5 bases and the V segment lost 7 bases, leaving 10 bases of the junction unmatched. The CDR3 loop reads CASTSWGQGPTGELFF. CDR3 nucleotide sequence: TGTGCCAGCACCAGTTGGGGACAGGGGCCTACCGGGGAGCTGTTTTTT.

CDR3 DNA: TGTGCCAGTAACTCACCCCTCGGACGGAAGAGGGAACAGCCCCAGCATTTT. Residues: CASNSPLGRKREQPQHF. The chain combines TRBV19 with TRBJ1-5; D not resolved. Germline loops: CDR1 LNHDA, CDR2 SQIVND (reference sequence). The CDR3 extends over 17 amino acids. V lost 7 bases, J lost 7 bases, and 26 bases lay in between.

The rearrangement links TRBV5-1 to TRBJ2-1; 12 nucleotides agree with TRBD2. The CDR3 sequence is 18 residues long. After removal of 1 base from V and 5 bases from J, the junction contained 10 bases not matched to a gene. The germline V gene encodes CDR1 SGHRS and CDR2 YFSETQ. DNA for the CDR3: TGCGCCAGCAGCTTGTATCTAGCGGGAGGGCCTAAGCACAATGAGCAGTTCTTC. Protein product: CASSLYLAGGPKHNEQFF. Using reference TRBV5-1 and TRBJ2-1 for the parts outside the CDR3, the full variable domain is KAGVTQTPRYLIKTRGQQVTLSCSPISGHRSVSWYQQTPGQGLQFLFEYFSETQRNKGNFPGRFSGRQFSNSRSEMNVSTLELGDSALYLCASSLYLAGGPKHNEQFFGPGTRLTVL.

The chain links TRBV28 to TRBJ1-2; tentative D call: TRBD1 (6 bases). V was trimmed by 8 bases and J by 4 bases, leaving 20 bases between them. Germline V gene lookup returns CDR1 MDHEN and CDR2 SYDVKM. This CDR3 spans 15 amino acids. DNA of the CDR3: TGTGCCAGCGGGGGCGGGGGGAGAGCCCCCTATGGCTACACCTTC. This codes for CASGGGGRAPYGYTF.

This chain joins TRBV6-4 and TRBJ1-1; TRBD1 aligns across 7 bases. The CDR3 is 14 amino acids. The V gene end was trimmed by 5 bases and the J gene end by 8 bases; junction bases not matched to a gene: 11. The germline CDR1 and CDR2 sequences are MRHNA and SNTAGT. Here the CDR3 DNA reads TGTGCCAGCAGTCCCGGGACAGCCAGTTTGGAAGCTTTCTTT. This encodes CASSPGTASLEAFF.

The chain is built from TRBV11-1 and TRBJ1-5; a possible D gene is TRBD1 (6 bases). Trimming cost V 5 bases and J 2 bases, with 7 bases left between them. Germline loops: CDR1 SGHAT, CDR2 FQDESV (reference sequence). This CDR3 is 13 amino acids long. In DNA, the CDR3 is TGTGCCAGCAGCCGACAGGGCAATCAGCCCCAGCATTTT. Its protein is CASSRQGNQPQHF. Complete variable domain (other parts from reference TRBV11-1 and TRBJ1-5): EAEVAQSPRYKITEKSQAVAFWCDPISGHATLYWYRQILGQGPELLVQFQDESVVDDSQLPKDRFSAERLKGVDSTLKIQPAELGDSAMYLCASSRQGNQPQHFGDGTRLSIL.

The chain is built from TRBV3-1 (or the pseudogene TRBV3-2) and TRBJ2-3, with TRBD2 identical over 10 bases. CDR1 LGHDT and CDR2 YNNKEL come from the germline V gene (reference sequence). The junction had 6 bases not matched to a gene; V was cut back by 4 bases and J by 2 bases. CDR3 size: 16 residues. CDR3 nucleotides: TGTGCCAGCAGCCCGGCCGGGACTAGCGACACAGATACGCAGTATTTT. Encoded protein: CASSPAGTSDTDTQYF.

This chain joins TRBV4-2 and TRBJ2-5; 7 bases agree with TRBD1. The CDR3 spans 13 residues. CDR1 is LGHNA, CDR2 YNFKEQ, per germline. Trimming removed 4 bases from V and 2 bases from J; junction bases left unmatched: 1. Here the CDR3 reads CASSPGQQETQYF. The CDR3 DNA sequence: TGTGCCAGCAGCCCGGGACAGCAAGAGACCCAGTACTTC.

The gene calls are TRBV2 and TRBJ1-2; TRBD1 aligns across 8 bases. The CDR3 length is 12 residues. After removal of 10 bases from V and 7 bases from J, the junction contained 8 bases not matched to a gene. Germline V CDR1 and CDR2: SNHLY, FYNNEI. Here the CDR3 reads CATRQGLVGYTF. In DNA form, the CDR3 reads TGTGCCACGCGACAGGGGCTGGTTGGCTACACCTTC.

CDR3 amino acids: CASSLDRGRTDTQYF. The CDR3 DNA reads as TGCGCCAGCAGCTTAGACAGGGGGCGCACAGATACGCAGTATTTT. The rearrangement uses TRBV5-1 and TRBJ2-3; 10 bases agree with TRBD1. V gave up 2 bases and J gave up 1 base; unmatched junction bases: 1. The CDR3 sequence is 15 residues long. The germline V gene has CDR1 SGHRS and CDR2 YFSETQ.